Presented here are 10 T cell receptor beta chains from one specimen sequenced in a study of blood T cell repertoires in COVID-19 (dated by TCRdb to 2019 to 2021). Receptor libraries were prepared by the immunoSEQ multiplex PCR assay. The table was pulled from immuneACCESS by TCRdb, which kept in-frame rearrangements only. Such tables lose some clones; where checked, under half of the loss comes from unresolved V genes, and the rest has no known cause. Within this sample are roughly 99,000 clones, with about four fifths of them counted one time only. The top ten clones comprise 15% to 20% of the sample. The material sequenced was peripheral blood. The receptors shown here come from a woman of 80 years or more with active or convalescent COVID-19.

The gene calls are TRBV18 and TRBJ2-1; TRBD2 matches 15 bases. Germline V CDR1 and CDR2: KGHSH, LQKENI. This CDR3 contains 17 residues. V lost 3 bases to trimming and J lost 7 bases; unmatched junction nucleotides: 7. This chain's CDR3 is CASSPPGTSGRTNEQFF. The CDR3 nucleotides are TGTGCCAGCTCACCGCCCGGGACTAGCGGGAGGACGAATGAGCAGTTCTTC.

The chain combines TRBV9 with TRBJ1-2; the match to TRBD1 covers 7 bases. The CDR3 is 12 residues long. Germline V gene lookup returns CDR1 SGDLS and CDR2 YYNGEE. V shed 7 bases and J 4 bases; nucleotides not matched to a gene: 4. CDR3 coding DNA: TGTGCCAGCGCGAGGGACAGCTATGGCTACACCTTC. Its protein is CASARDSYGYTF.

This chain connects TRBV5-1 to TRBJ2-1; 9 bases agree with TRBD1. With V trimmed by 4 bases and J by 7 bases, 9 bases remained unmatched. The CDR3 is 15 amino acids. The germline V gene encodes CDR1 SGHRS and CDR2 YFSETQ. CDR3 in DNA: TGCGCCAGCAGCACCCCCGACAGGGGGGGGAATGAGCAGTTCTTC. Protein sequence: CASSTPDRGGNEQFF.

This chain links TRBV9 with TRBJ1-4, with 7 nucleotides matching TRBD1. CDR1 and CDR2 (germline): SGDLS, YYNGEE. The CDR3 sequence is 14 residues long. V lost 4 bases, J lost 12 bases, and 12 bases stayed unmatched. CDR3 loop: CASSPGTVVKELFF. CDR3 DNA sequence: TGTGCCAGCAGCCCCGGGACAGTTGTAAAAGAACTGTTTTTT.

The chain is built from TRBV5-6 and TRBJ2-2; 8 bases map to TRBD2. This CDR3 comprises 18 residues. J lost 8 bases, V lost 4 bases, and 19 bases had no gene match. Germline-derived CDR1 and CDR2 are SGHDT and YYEEEE. The CDR3 loop is CASSPRQAGAPGWGELFF. The CDR3 DNA sequence: TGTGCCAGCAGCCCTCGACAAGCGGGGGCGCCCGGTTGGGGGGAGCTGTTTTTT.

The chain employs TRBV30 and TRBJ2-5; 9 positions agree with TRBD1. The germline CDR1 and CDR2 sequences are GTSNPN and SVGIG (reference sequence). V shed 2 bases and J 5 bases; nucleotides not matched to a gene: 15. This CDR3 is built from 17 residues. CDR3 in DNA: TGTGCCTGGAGTTCGTGGGTGGGACAGGGATCGCAGGAGACCCAGTACTTC. Translated: CAWSSWVGQGSQETQYF.

This clone was recorded only once. The chain combines TRBV5-3 with TRBJ1-2, with TRBD1 matching 8 bases. TRBV5-3 is reported as an ORF; its role is uncertain. V was pared by 4 bases and J by 4 bases, with 6 bases of the junction left unmatched. The CDR3 spans 14 residues. The chain's CDR3 is CARSPGQAAYGYTF. DNA for the CDR3: TGTGCCAGAAGCCCGGGACAGGCGGCCTATGGCTACACCTTC.

The chain carries TRBV10-1 and TRBJ2-2; 7 bases match TRBD2. The CDR3 spans 14 residues. Germline V lookup: CDR1 WNHNN, CDR2 SYGVQD (reference sequence). Trimming took 11 bases from V and 1 from J; bases not matched to a gene: 7. CDR3 in DNA: TGCGCCCAAACCCTAGCGGAGAACACCGGGGAGCTGTTTTTT. Protein sequence: CAQTLAENTGELFF.

CDR3 nucleotides: TGTGCCAGCAGTCTCTCCGGGACAGGGAATGGCTACACCTTC. Amino acids: CASSLSGTGNGYTF. The chain couples TRBV6-5 to TRBJ1-2; TRBD1 agrees at 9 bases. Trimming took 5 bases from V and 6 from J; bases not matched to a gene: 7. Germline loops: CDR1 MNHEY, CDR2 SVGAGI. This CDR3 contains 14 residues.

The chain recombines TRBV7-9 with TRBJ2-5; D is possibly TRBD2 (6 bases). This CDR3 is built from 13 residues. In germline, CDR1 is SEHNR, CDR2 FQNEAQ (reference sequence). Deletions cut 5 bases from V and 4 bases from J, with 11 bases between. CDR3 loop: CASSPSDRETQYF. The CDR3 coding sequence is TGTGCCAGCAGCCCTAGCGACAGAGAGACCCAGTACTTC.